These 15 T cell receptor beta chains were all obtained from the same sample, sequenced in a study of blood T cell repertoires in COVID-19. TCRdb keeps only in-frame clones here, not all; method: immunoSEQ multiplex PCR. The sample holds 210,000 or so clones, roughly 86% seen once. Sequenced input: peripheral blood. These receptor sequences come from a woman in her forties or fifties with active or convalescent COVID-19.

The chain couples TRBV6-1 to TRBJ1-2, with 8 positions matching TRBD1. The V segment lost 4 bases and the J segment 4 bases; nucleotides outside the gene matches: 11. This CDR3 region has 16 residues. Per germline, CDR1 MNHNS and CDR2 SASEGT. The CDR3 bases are TGTGCCAGCAGTGTGTCTTCGGACAGGGTCGCCTATGGCTACACCTTC. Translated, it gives CASSVSSDRVAYGYTF.

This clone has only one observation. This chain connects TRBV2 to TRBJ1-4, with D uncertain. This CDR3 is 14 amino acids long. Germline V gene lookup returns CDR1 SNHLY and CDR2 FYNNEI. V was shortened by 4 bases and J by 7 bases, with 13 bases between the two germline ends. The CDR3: CASSAGRLAEKLFF. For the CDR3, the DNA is TGTGCCAGCAGTGCGGGTCGTCTTGCTGAAAAACTGTTTTTT.

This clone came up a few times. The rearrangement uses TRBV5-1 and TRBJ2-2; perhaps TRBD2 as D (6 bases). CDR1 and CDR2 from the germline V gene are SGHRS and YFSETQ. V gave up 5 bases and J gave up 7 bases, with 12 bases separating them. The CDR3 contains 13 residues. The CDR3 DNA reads TGCGCCAGCAGGCCGGGGGAAGACGGGGAGCTGTTTTTT. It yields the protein CASRPGEDGELFF.

The CDR3 sequence: CASSLDVAGYGYTF. The CDR3, as DNA: TGCGCCAGCAGCTTGGACGTCGCGGGCTATGGCTACACCTTC. This sequence joins TRBV5-1 and TRBJ1-2, with no clear D. The ends were cut back, 0 bases at V and 4 bases at J, with 10 bases in the middle. Germline V gene lookup returns CDR1 SGHRS and CDR2 YFSETQ. The CDR3 extends over 14 amino acids.

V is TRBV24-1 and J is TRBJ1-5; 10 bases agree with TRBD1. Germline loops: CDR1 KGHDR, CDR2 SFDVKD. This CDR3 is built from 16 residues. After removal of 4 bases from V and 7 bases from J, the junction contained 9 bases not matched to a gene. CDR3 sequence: CATSESGQGMGQPQHF. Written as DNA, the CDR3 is TGTGCCACCAGTGAGTCGGGACAGGGGATGGGGCAGCCCCAGCATTTT.

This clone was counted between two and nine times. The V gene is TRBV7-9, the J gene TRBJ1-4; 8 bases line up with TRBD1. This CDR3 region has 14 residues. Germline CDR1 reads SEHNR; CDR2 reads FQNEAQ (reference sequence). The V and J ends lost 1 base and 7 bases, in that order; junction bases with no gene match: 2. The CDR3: CASSLGQGSEKLFF. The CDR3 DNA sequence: TGTGCCAGCAGCTTAGGACAGGGGAGTGAAAAACTGTTTTTT.

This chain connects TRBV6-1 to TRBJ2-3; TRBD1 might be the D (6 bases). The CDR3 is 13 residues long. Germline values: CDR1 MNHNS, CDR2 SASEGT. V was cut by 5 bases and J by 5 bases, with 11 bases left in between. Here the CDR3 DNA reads TGTGCCAGCAGTAGACAGGAAGGAGATACGCAGTATTTT. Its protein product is CASSRQEGDTQYF.

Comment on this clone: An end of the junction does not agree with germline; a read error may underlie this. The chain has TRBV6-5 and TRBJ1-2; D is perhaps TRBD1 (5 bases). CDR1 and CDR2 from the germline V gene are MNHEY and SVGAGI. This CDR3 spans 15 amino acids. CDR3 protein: CASSYLRGSNNGYTF. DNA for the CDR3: TGTGCCAGCAGTTACCTTCGGGGGAGTAACAATGGCTACACCTTC.

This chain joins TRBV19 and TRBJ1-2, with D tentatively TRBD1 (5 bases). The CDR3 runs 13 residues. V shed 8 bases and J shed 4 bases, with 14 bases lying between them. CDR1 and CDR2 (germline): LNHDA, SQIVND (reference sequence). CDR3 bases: TGTGCCAGTGGAGGGGCGGAGGGCTATGGCTACACCTTC. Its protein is CASGGAEGYGYTF.

CDR3 sequence: CASSLGDSNYGYTF. In DNA form, the CDR3 reads TGCGCCAGCAGCTTAGGGGACTCCAACTATGGCTACACCTTC. The J gene is TRBJ1-2, the V gene TRBV5-1; D possibly corresponds to TRBD1 (5 bases). Germline V gene data show CDR1 as SGHRS and CDR2 as YFSETQ. The V gene lost 2 bases and the J gene lost 2 bases, with 10 bases spanning the gap. This CDR3 contains 14 residues.

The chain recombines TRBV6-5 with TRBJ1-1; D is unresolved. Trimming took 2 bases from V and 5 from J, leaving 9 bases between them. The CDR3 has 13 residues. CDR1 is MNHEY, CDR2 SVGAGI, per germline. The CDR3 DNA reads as TGTGCCAGCAGTTACATCCCGGGGACTGAAGCTTTCTTT. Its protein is CASSYIPGTEAFF.

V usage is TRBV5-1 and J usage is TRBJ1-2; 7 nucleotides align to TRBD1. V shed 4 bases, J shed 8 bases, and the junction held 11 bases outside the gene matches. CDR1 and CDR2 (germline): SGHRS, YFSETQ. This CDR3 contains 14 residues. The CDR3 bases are TGCGCCAGCAGCCCACAGGGGACGAACAGGGGCTACACCTTC. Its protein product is CASSPQGTNRGYTF.

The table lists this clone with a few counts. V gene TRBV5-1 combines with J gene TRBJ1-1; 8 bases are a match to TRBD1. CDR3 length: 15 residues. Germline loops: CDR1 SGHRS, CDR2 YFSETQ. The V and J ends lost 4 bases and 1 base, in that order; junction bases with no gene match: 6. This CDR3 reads CASSRGGQANTEAFF. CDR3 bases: TGCGCCAGCAGCAGGGGGGGACAGGCGAACACTGAAGCTTTCTTT.

CDR3: CASSSQGITEAFF. The CDR3 DNA is TGTGCCAGCAGCTCTCAGGGGATCACTGAAGCTTTCTTT. The chain carries TRBV11-2 and TRBJ1-1; D possibly corresponds to TRBD1 (6 bases). Germline CDR1 is SGHAT and CDR2 is FQNNGV. The CDR3 extends over 13 amino acids. V dropped 4 bases and J dropped 4 bases, with 10 bases sitting between them.

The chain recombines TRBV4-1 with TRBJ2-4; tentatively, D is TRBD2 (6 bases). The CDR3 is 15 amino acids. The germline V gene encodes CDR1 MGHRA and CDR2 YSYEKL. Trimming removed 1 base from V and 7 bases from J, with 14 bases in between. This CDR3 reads CASSQGTGAGNIQYF. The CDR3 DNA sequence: TGCGCCAGCAGCCAAGGGACCGGGGCGGGGAACATTCAGTACTTC.